One and the same sample provided the 26 T cell receptor beta chains below, sequenced in a study of CD8 T cells in ankylosing spondylitis (TCRdb year 2017). The research as a whole found: A TCR beta motif of fewer than 10 highly homologous amino acid variants appeared characteristic of blood from ankylosing spondylitis patients.

No cognate antigen is known for these TCRs. Libraries were prepared through 5' RACE. This sample was sequenced with an Illumina HiSeq 2500. Through fastp at Q25 and MiXCR, TCRdb rebuilt clones from the public reads, retaining in-frame beta chains. Identical CDR3 protein sequences are pooled into one entry, listed with their most common genes and DNA. The sample has about 440,000 distinct CDR3 sequences on record, roughly 15% of them singletons. The ten largest account for about 0.94% of the sample. The sample taken for sequencing was blood, either unsorted or a sorted T cell fraction (not recorded which). The receptors here all came from a male donor with ankylosing spondylitis.

As DNA, the CDR3 is TGTGCCAGCTCAGACGGCCCTCCTGGCTACACCTTC. The encoded protein is CASSDGPPGYTF. The chain carries TRBV18 and TRBJ1-2; D unresolved. The ends were cut back, 5 bases at V and 7 bases at J, with 11 bases in the middle. Germline CDR1 is KGHSH and CDR2 is LQKENI. This CDR3 region has 12 residues.

This clonotype was recorded a few times. The V and J genes are TRBV20-1 and TRBJ2-2; D gene unclear. Germline V gives CDR1 DFQATT, CDR2 SNEGSKA (reference sequence). This CDR3 has 14 amino acids. Trimming took 4 bases from V and 1 from J, leaving 10 bases between them. The CDR3 reads CSAKEQMNTGELFF. The CDR3, as DNA: TGCAGTGCTAAGGAACAGATGAACACCGGGGAGCTGTTTTTT.

This clonotype has only a few counts. The chain combines TRBV10-3 with TRBJ2-7; TRBD2 matches at 9 bases. The CDR3 extends over 17 amino acids. The germline V gene has CDR1 ENHRY and CDR2 SYGVKD. V lost 0 bases, J lost 2 bases, and 8 bases stayed unmatched. The CDR3 nucleotides read TGTGCCATCAGTGAGTCGGAGGGACTAGCAACTGCCTACGAGCAGTACTTC. Protein sequence: CAISESEGLATAYEQYF.

This clonotype has a handful of counts. The rearrangement uses TRBV20-1 and TRBJ2-1; D possibly corresponds to TRBD2 (6 bases). V lost 2 bases to trimming and J lost 5 bases, with 19 bases between them. Germline V gene sequence: CDR1 DFQATT, CDR2 SNEGSKA (reference sequence). This CDR3 has 16 amino acids. Here the CDR3 reads CSARPRGGIGNNEQFF. The CDR3 DNA is TGCAGTGCTAGACCCCGAGGAGGGATTGGTAACAATGAGCAGTTCTTC.

J is TRBJ1-2 and V is TRBV6-1; the match to TRBD1 covers 12 bases. The J segment lost 5 bases and the V segment lost 5 bases, leaving 6 bases of the junction unmatched. Germline CDR1 reads MNHNS; CDR2 reads SASEGT. This CDR3 region has 15 residues. This chain's CDR3 is CASSRGQGAAYGYTF. In DNA form, the CDR3 reads TGTGCCAGCAGTCGGGGACAGGGGGCGGCATATGGCTACACCTTC.

This clonotype was seen a few times. The CDR3, as DNA: TGCGCCAGCAGCTTGGCCCCGGCAGGGACCTTTAATGAAAAACTGTTTTTT. Translation: CASSLAPAGTFNEKLFF. V and J are TRBV5-1 and TRBJ1-4, with D perhaps matching TRBD1 (5 bases). V was trimmed by 0 bases and J by 4 bases, leaving 16 bases between them. This CDR3 is built from 17 residues. Germline V gene data show CDR1 as SGHRS and CDR2 as YFSETQ.

The CDR3 region is CASSLDGGGDYEQYF. For the CDR3, the DNA is TGTGCCAGCAGTTTAGATGGGGGAGGGGACTACGAGCAGTACTTC. The V and J genes are TRBV27 and TRBJ2-7, with 7 bases matching TRBD2. V shed 2 bases, J shed 3 bases, and the junction held 7 bases outside the gene matches. The CDR3 sequence is 15 residues long. CDR1 is MNHEY and CDR2 is SMNVEV in the germline V gene (reference sequence).

This chain links TRBV5-1 with TRBJ1-2; no firm D call. Per germline, CDR1 SGHRS and CDR2 YFSETQ. The CDR3 is 12 amino acids. Trimming cost V 2 bases and J 7 bases, with 9 bases left between them. The CDR3 DNA reads TGCGCCAGCAGCTTCCAGTCAGGTGGCTACACCTTC. Translating it yields CASSFQSGGYTF.

This clonotype appeared a few times. V is TRBV7-2 and J is TRBJ2-2; D call uncertain. Looked up from germline, CDR1 is SGHTA and CDR2 is FQGNSA. The V and J ends lost 5 bases and 3 bases respectively, with 10 bases between them. The CDR3 sequence is 14 residues long. The CDR3 coding sequence is TGTGCCAGCAGCCCCGCGACCTACACCGGGGAGCTGTTTTTT. Translation: CASSPATYTGELFF.

This clonotype came up a few times. V is TRBV4-2 and J is TRBJ2-2; D might be TRBD1 (6 bases). The germline V gene encodes CDR1 LGHNA and CDR2 YNFKEQ. CDR3 length: 13 residues. The V and J ends lost 1 base and 8 bases respectively, with 8 bases between them. In nucleotides, the CDR3 is TGTGCCAGCAGCCAAGCCGGGACAGGGGAGCTGTTTTTT. Translating it yields CASSQAGTGELFF.

The rearrangement links TRBV20-1 to TRBJ2-1; D gene uncertain. The V gene lost 1 base and the J gene lost 4 bases, with 11 bases spanning the gap. Germline values: CDR1 DFQATT, CDR2 SNEGSKA (reference sequence). The CDR3 has 14 residues. CDR3 residues: CSARVGRIYNEQFF. The DNA of the CDR3 is TGCAGTGCTAGAGTTGGACGGATTTACAATGAGCAGTTCTTC.

Ten or more counts support this clonotype. The V and J genes are TRBV12-3 or TRBV12-4 and TRBJ2-1; D remains ambiguous. V was cut by 1 base and J by 3 bases, with 13 bases left in between. The CDR3 consists of 16 residues. As DNA, the CDR3 is TGTGCCAGCAGTTTAGTGGGTAGTATGGGCTACAATGAGCAGTTCTTC. This encodes CASSLVGSMGYNEQFF.

V usage is TRBV28 and J usage is TRBJ1-4; D gene ambiguous. V lost 5 bases and J 4 bases, leaving 14 bases between the germline ends. CDR3 length: 15 amino acids. Germline V gene sequence: CDR1 MDHEN, CDR2 SYDVKM. Here the CDR3 DNA reads TGTGCCAGCAGTCTTCGACGGAGAGTTAATGAAAAACTGTTTTTT. Its protein product is CASSLRRRVNEKLFF.

This clonotype has a handful of counts. CDR3: CSARPGDNTEAFF. CDR3 coding DNA: TGCAGTGCTAGACCAGGGGATAACACTGAAGCTTTCTTT. The rearrangement uses TRBV20-1 and TRBJ1-1; a weak D match, TRBD1 (6 bases). The CDR3 spans 13 residues. The V end lost 2 bases, the J end lost 2 bases, and 9 bases lay between the germline ends. Germline V gives CDR1 DFQATT, CDR2 SNEGSKA (reference sequence).

The chain combines TRBV24-1 with TRBJ2-6; TRBD1 is a possible D gene (7 bases). The germline V and J ends were trimmed by 10 bases and 2 bases, with 14 bases remaining between them. The CDR3 runs 15 residues. CDR1 is KGHDR, CDR2 SFDVKD, per germline. The chain's CDR3 is CATAGGSTGANVLTF. For the CDR3, the DNA is TGTGCCACGGCAGGGGGGAGTACTGGGGCCAACGTCCTGACTTTC.

For the CDR3, the DNA is TGTGCCAGCAGTTTAGCGGGGGGCATCTACGAGCAGTACTTC. Translation: CASSLAGGIYEQYF. J is TRBJ2-7 and V is TRBV12-3 or TRBV12-4; D might be TRBD1 or TRBD2, each matching 6 bases. The CDR3 runs 14 residues. Trimming pared 0 bases from V and 3 bases from J, leaving 9 bases between.

The table lists this clonotype with many counts. The chain couples TRBV9 to TRBJ2-3, with unresolved D. The CDR3 length is 13 residues. Between the trimmed V and J ends, which lost 2 bases and 0 bases, there was a span of 4 bases. CDR1 and CDR2 (germline): SGDLS, YYNGEE. The CDR3 bases are TGTGCCAGCAGCGTTGGGAGCACAGATACGCAGTATTTT. This gives the protein CASSVGSTDTQYF.

Only a few counts were recorded for this clonotype. The chain is built from TRBV20-1 and TRBJ1-5, with D hard to call. The germline gives CDR1 DFQATT, CDR2 SNEGSKA (reference sequence). The CDR3 extends over 13 amino acids. Trimming removed 1 base from V and 4 bases from J, with 8 bases in between. The CDR3 reads CSARVPGNQPQHF. The CDR3 DNA reads TGCAGTGCTAGAGTACCCGGGAATCAGCCCCAGCATTTT.

This clonotype appeared a few times. The rearrangement joins TRBV15 to TRBJ1-1, with TRBD1 matching over 10 bases. V trimming: 5 bases; J trimming: 2 bases; junction bases outside the gene matches: 11. CDR3 length equals 17 residues. The germline V gene has CDR1 LNHNV and CDR2 YYDKDF (reference sequence). The CDR3 nucleotides are TGTGCCACCAGCCAGAGACAGGGGGCATGGGGTAACACTGAAGCTTTCTTT. This translates into CATSQRQGAWGNTEAFF. The full variable domain, with the rest looked up from reference TRBV15 and TRBJ1-1, is DAMVIQNPRYQVTQFGKPVTLSCSQTLNHNVMYWYQQKSSQAPKLLFHYYDKDFNNEADTPDNFQSRRPNTSFCFLDIRSPGLGDTAMYLCATSQRQGAWGNTEAFFGQGTRLTVV.

This chain connects TRBV7-2 to TRBJ1-1; weak D call: TRBD1 (6 bases). Germline V gene lookup returns CDR1 SGHTA and CDR2 FQGNSA. Trimming pared 0 bases from V and 11 bases from J, leaving 16 bases between. The CDR3 is 14 amino acids. The CDR3 loop reads CASSLAGRGAQAFF. As DNA, the CDR3 is TGTGCCAGCAGCTTAGCGGGGCGGGGGGCGCAGGCTTTCTTT. Drawing the rest from reference TRBV7-2 and TRBJ1-1, the complete variable domain is GAGVSQSPSNKVTEKGKDVELRCDPISGHTALYWYRQSLGQGLEFLIYFQGNSAPDKSGLPSDRFSAERTGGSVSTLTIQRTQQEDSAVYLCASSLAGRGAQAFFGQGTRLTVV.

The V call is TRBV20-1, the J call TRBJ1-2; perhaps TRBD1 as D (6 bases). The CDR3 totals 14 residues. V lost 5 bases to trimming and J lost 4 bases, with 17 bases between them. Germline CDR1 is DFQATT and CDR2 is SNEGSKA (reference sequence). CDR3 nucleotides: TGCAGTGCTGGTACCGGGACAAGCTCCTATGGCTACACCTTC. This gives the protein CSAGTGTSSYGYTF.

The chain recombines TRBV3-1 with TRBJ2-5; the D is unclear. The CDR3 runs 14 residues. Germline V gives CDR1 LGHDT, CDR2 YNNKEL (reference sequence). V lost 1 base, J lost 2 bases, and 8 bases lay in between. The CDR3 here is CASSQVSRQETQYF. The CDR3 nucleotides are TGTGCCAGCAGCCAAGTGTCCAGACAAGAGACCCAGTACTTC.

The chain couples TRBV7-9 to TRBJ2-7; 7 bases map to TRBD1. V gave up 6 bases and J gave up 0 bases; unmatched junction bases: 11. Germline V gene sequence: CDR1 SEHNR, CDR2 FQNEAQ (reference sequence). This CDR3 contains 16 residues. In DNA, the CDR3 is TGTGCCAGCAGGCTACAGGGGTACGACCTCTCCTACGAGCAGTACTTC. Its protein product is CASRLQGYDLSYEQYF.

Only a few counts were recorded for this clonotype. The chain joins TRBV6-2 or TRBV6-3 to TRBJ2-1; 12 bases are a match to TRBD2. The ends lost 2 bases at V and 10 bases at J; junction bases unmatched: 9. Germline CDR1 MNHEY, CDR2 SVGEGT. There are 16 residues in the CDR3. CDR3 coding DNA: TGTGCCAGCAGTTACAGACTAGCGGGAGACCGGGGCGAGCAGTTCTTC. Translation: CASSYRLAGDRGEQFF.

This clonotype was recorded many times. This chain uses TRBV29-1 with TRBJ2-1; 9 bases align to TRBD2. The CDR3 loop spans 14 amino acids. Looked up from germline, CDR1 is SQVTM and CDR2 is ANQGSEA. J was trimmed by 7 bases and V by 6 bases; bases with no gene match: 10. CDR3 sequence reads: CSVDLAGLRNEQFF. The CDR3 nucleotides are TGCAGCGTCGATCTAGCGGGGTTGAGAAATGAGCAGTTCTTC.

The J gene is TRBJ1-4, the V gene TRBV6-1; D remains ambiguous. Per germline, CDR1 MNHNS and CDR2 SASEGT. The CDR3 covers 12 residues. V shed 3 bases and J shed 4 bases, with 3 bases lying between them. This CDR3 reads CASSDYNEKLFF. The CDR3 coding sequence is TGTGCCAGCAGTGACTATAATGAAAAACTGTTTTTT.